Shown below are 20 T cell receptor beta chains from a single sample sequenced in a study of blood T cell repertoires in COVID-19. Profiled with immunoSEQ multiplex PCR; TCRdb holds only in-frame clones, not every one. The data contain 20,000 to 25,000 clones, 80% to 95% of them singletons. Sequenced input: peripheral blood. The receptors were gathered from a human donor in a cohort sampled during active COVID-19.

This clone turned up a few times. In nucleotides, the CDR3 is TGTGCCTGGAGTCCAATGTCAGGGGGATGGGAGCAGTACTTC. This translates into CAWSPMSGGWEQYF. This chain joins TRBV30 and TRBJ2-7, with 7 bases that match TRBD1. The CDR3 loop spans 14 amino acids. Germline assignment: CDR1 GTSNPN and CDR2 SVGIG (reference sequence). V was clipped by 2 bases and J by 7 bases; unmatched bases: 11.

The chain joins TRBV18 to TRBJ1-2, with 9 bases lining up with TRBD1. The ends lost 2 bases at V and 6 bases at J; junction bases unmatched: 1. CDR1 is KGHSH, CDR2 LQKENI, per germline. The length of the CDR3 is 13 residues. CDR3 residues: CASSPGDRDGYTF. Here the CDR3 DNA reads TGTGCCAGCTCACCAGGGGACAGGGATGGCTACACCTTC.

This chain uses TRBV7-8 with TRBJ2-2; TRBD1 is a possible D gene (5 bases). CDR1 is SGHVS and CDR2 is FQNEAQ in the germline V gene. V was pared by 5 bases and J by 6 bases, with 10 bases between. This CDR3 region has 13 residues. In nucleotides, the CDR3 is TGTGCCAGCAGCCTCAGACAGTCCGGGGAGCTGTTTTTT. Its translation: CASSLRQSGELFF.

The rearrangement joins TRBV29-1 to TRBJ1-2, with D possibly being TRBD1 (5 bases). The V and J ends lost 7 bases and 4 bases respectively, with 16 bases between them. The germline gives CDR1 SQVTM, CDR2 ANQGSEA. The CDR3 has 13 amino acids. The CDR3 coding sequence is TGCAGCGCCCGCTTGGGACTCTTCTATGGCTACACCTTC. Amino acid sequence: CSARLGLFYGYTF.

This rearrangement joins TRBV5-1 to TRBJ2-2; 8 nucleotides match TRBD1. V lost 7 bases and J lost 7; bases outside the gene matches: 12. This CDR3 spans 15 amino acids. CDR1 and CDR2 from the germline V gene are SGHRS and YFSETQ. CDR3 region: CASQGAGPENGELFF. The CDR3 region has the DNA TGCGCCAGCCAGGGGGCAGGCCCCGAGAACGGGGAGCTGTTTTTT.

The chain employs TRBV9 and TRBJ1-3; a possible D gene is TRBD1 (5 bases). Trimming removed 0 bases at V and 4 bases at J, with 11 bases between. The CDR3 has 15 amino acids. Germline assignment: CDR1 SGDLS and CDR2 YYNGEE. The CDR3 sequence: CASSVGQGAGNTIYF. CDR3 in DNA: TGTGCCAGCAGCGTAGGCCAGGGTGCCGGAAACACCATATATTTT.

The rearrangement links TRBV6-2 or TRBV6-3 to TRBJ2-7; TRBD2 matches 14 bases. The junction had 8 bases not matched to a gene; V was cut back by 6 bases and J by 7 bases. The CDR3 extends over 15 amino acids. Germline V gives CDR1 MNHEY, CDR2 SVGEGT. The CDR3 sequence is CASSSGLAGVREQYF. CDR3 bases: TGTGCCAGCAGCTCGGGACTAGCGGGGGTGCGTGAGCAGTACTTC.

To note about this clone: Other nucleotide sequences in the sample specify the same CDR3. This sequence joins TRBV30 and TRBJ1-1; no definite D call. Germline V gene sequence: CDR1 GTSNPN, CDR2 SVGIG (reference sequence). The CDR3 contains 13 residues. The V and J ends lost 3 bases and 3 bases respectively, with 11 bases between them. CDR3 in amino acids: CAWSRGGDTEAFF. The CDR3 coding sequence is TGTGCCTGGAGCCGAGGCGGCGACACTGAAGCTTTCTTT.

The V and J genes are TRBV2 and TRBJ2-7, with D possibly being TRBD2 (5 bases). V lost 7 bases and J 4 bases, leaving 17 bases between the germline ends. The CDR3 is 14 amino acids. CDR1 is SNHLY and CDR2 is FYNNEI in the germline V gene. CDR3 loop: CASKLEGQTYEQYF. The CDR3 bases are TGTGCCAGCAAATTAGAGGGCCAAACTTACGAGCAGTACTTC.

J is TRBJ1-2 and V is TRBV5-8, with 9 positions matching TRBD1. Germline values: CDR1 SGHTS, CDR2 YDEGEE. The CDR3 length is 15 residues. Trimming removed 4 bases from V and 4 bases from J; junction bases left unmatched: 8. CDR3 DNA: TGTGCCAGCAGCCCGGGACAGGGATTTCCCTATGGCTACACCTTC. Its translation is CASSPGQGFPYGYTF.

The gene calls are TRBV20-1 and TRBJ2-7; 8 bases match TRBD1. The germline CDR1 and CDR2 sequences are DFQATT and SNEGSKA (reference sequence). This CDR3 is 10 amino acids long. The CDR3: CRAGTGEQYF. The CDR3 DNA reads TGCAGGGCGGGGACAGGCGAGCAGTACTTC.

V gene TRBV13 combines with J gene TRBJ2-3; a weak D match, TRBD1 (6 bases). The CDR3 has 15 residues. The V gene lost 0 bases and the J gene lost 2 bases, with 9 bases spanning the gap. CDR1 is PRHDT, CDR2 FYEKMQ, per germline (reference sequence). In DNA form, the CDR3 reads TGTGCCAGCAGCTTAGGTGGGGGCCTCACAGATACGCAGTATTTT. Its translation is CASSLGGGLTDTQYF.

The chain carries TRBV5-8 and TRBJ2-7; D may be TRBD1 (7 bases). V was cut by 5 bases and J by 3 bases, with 18 bases left in between. Germline V gene data show CDR1 as SGHTS and CDR2 as YDEGEE. The CDR3 extends over 15 amino acids. The CDR3 DNA follows: TGTGCCAGCAGGGGTTCAGGGGGGCTCATCTACGAGCAGTACTTC. The encoded protein is CASRGSGGLIYEQYF.

This clone was observed a handful of times. The chain employs TRBV11-3 and TRBJ2-1; D possibly corresponds to TRBD2 (6 bases). CDR3 length equals 14 residues. Germline CDR1 is SGHNT and CDR2 is YENEEA. V dropped 8 bases and J dropped 4 bases, with 15 bases sitting between them. The CDR3 region has the DNA TGTGCCAGCCTGGGTGGGGGGTCTTACAATGAGCAGTTCTTC. Its translation: CASLGGGSYNEQFF.

J is TRBJ1-4 and V is TRBV3-1 (or the pseudogene TRBV3-2); TRBD1 agrees at 8 bases. Trimming removed 1 base from V and 7 bases from J; junction bases left unmatched: 8. Germline V lookup: CDR1 LGHDT, CDR2 YNNKEL (reference sequence). This CDR3 has 16 residues. CDR3 DNA: TGTGCCAGCAGCCAAGGGAGTGGGACAGGAGGTGAAAAACTGTTTTTT. Translation: CASSQGSGTGGEKLFF.

The chain is built from TRBV16 and TRBJ1-2; no definite D call. The CDR3 covers 17 residues. The V gene lost 0 bases and the J gene lost 0 bases, with 14 bases spanning the gap. Germline CDR1 and CDR2: KGHSY and FQNENV. The CDR3 region is CASSQSLGQAANYGYTF. CDR3 bases: TGTGCCAGCAGCCAATCCCTTGGTCAGGCAGCTAACTATGGCTACACCTTC.

V gene TRBV3-1 (or the pseudogene TRBV3-2) combines with J gene TRBJ2-7; D may be TRBD1 (5 bases). With 3 bases removed from V and 6 bases from J, the gap between germline ends came to 18 bases. The CDR3 sequence is 15 residues long. CDR1 LGHDT and CDR2 YNNKEL come from the germline V gene (reference sequence). CDR3 loop: CASSHRQGYRGEQYF. The CDR3 region has the DNA TGTGCCAGCAGCCATAGGCAGGGTTATCGAGGCGAGCAGTACTTC.

V and J are TRBV10-2 and TRBJ1-2, with D maybe TRBD1 (5 bases). V lost 10 bases and J lost 8, with 11 bases in between. The CDR3 sequence is 10 residues long. CDR1 is WSHSY and CDR2 is SAAADI in the germline V gene. The CDR3 DNA reads as TGCGCCACCCGGACATCCGGCTACACCTTC. This translates into CATRTSGYTF.

The chain couples TRBV7-2 to TRBJ2-3; 9 bases are shared with TRBD2. J gave up 4 bases and V 5 bases, and 7 bases lay outside the gene matches. Germline lookup yields CDR1 SGHTA and CDR2 FQGNSA. The CDR3 is 15 amino acids. The CDR3 DNA is TGTGCCAGCAGCACGGCGGGGGGGTCTGCAGATACGCAGTATTTT. It yields the protein CASSTAGGSADTQYF. Full variable domain (outside the CDR3, taken from reference TRBV7-2 and TRBJ2-3): GAGVSQSPSNKVTEKGKDVELRCDPISGHTALYWYRQSLGQGLEFLIYFQGNSAPDKSGLPSDRFSAERTGGSVSTLTIQRTQQEDSAVYLCASSTAGGSADTQYFGPGTRLTVL.

The J gene is TRBJ1-5, the V gene TRBV5-6, with D uncertain. V dropped 2 bases and J dropped 7 bases, with 10 bases sitting between them. The germline CDR1 and CDR2 sequences are SGHDT and YYEEEE. This CDR3 is built from 13 residues. The chain's CDR3 is CASSFSPEQPQHF. The DNA of the CDR3 is TGTGCCAGCAGCTTCTCCCCAGAACAGCCCCAGCATTTT.